This TCR beta chain appears in the sequencing data of a study of blood T cell repertoires in COVID-19. About the research overall: Sites in the United States, Italy and Spain provided acute and convalescent COVID-19 samples.

Original processing notes: Scientists estimated how many nucleated cells there were by amplifying reference gene primers. The table came from immunoSEQ multiplex PCR; TCRdb's copy has only in-frame clones and leaves some out. The V and J calls and clone size were taken over from that table, and D and trimming were inferred from the DNA. Of nearly 300,000 clones listed, about 81% are singletons. This clone came up once. Patients at the Seattle site were enrolled during active infection and followed longitudinally. With V trimmed by 2 bases and J by 6 bases, 8 bases remained unmatched. This CDR3 has 15 residues. Per the germline V gene, CDR1 is MNHNS and CDR2 is SASEGT.

The source is a human donor with COVID-19, enrolled during active disease. The donor label of this sample is uncertain. The specimen was peripheral blood. This sequence joins TRBV6-1 and TRBJ2-7, with 9 bases aligning to TRBD1. This CDR3 is CASSELGQGYSEQYF. The CDR3 coding sequence is TGTGCCAGCAGTGAACTGGGACAGGGTTACTCCGAGCAGTACTTC.